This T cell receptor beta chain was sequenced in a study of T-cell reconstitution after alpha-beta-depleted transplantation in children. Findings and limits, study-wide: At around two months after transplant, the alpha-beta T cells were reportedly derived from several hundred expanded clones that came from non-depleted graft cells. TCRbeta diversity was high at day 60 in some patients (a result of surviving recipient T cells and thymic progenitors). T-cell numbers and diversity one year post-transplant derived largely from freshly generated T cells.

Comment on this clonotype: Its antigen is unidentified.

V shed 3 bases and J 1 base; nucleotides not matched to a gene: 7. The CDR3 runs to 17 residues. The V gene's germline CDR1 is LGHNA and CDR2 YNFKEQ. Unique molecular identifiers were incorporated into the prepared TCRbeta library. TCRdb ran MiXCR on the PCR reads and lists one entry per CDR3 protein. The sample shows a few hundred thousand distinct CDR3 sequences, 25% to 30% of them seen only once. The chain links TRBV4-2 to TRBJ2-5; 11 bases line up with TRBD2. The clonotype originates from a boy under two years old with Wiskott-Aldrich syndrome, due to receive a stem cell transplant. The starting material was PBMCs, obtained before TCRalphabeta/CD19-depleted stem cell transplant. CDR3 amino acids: CASSHSLAGGSQETQYF. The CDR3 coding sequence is TGTGCCAGCAGCCACTCCCTAGCGGGAGGATCCCAAGAGACCCAGTACTTC.